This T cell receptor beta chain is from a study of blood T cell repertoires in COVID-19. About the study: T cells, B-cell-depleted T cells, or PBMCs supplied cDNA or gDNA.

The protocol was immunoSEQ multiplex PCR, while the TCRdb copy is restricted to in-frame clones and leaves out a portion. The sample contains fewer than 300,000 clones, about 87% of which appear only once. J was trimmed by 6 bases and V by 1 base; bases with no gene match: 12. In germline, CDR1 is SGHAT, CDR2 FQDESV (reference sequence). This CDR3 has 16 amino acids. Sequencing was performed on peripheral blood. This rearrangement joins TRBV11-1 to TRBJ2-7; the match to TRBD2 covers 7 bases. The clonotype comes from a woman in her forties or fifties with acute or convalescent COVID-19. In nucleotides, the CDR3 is TGTGCCAGCAGCTTAGTTGGCGGGAGACCCCTTAGCGAGCAGTACTTC. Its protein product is CASSLVGGRPLSEQYF.